Listed below are T cell receptor beta chains from one sample, sequenced in a study of T cells after yellow fever vaccination. TCRdb ran MiXCR on the 5' RACE reads and lists one entry per CDR3 protein. The sample lists about 220,000 distinct CDR3 sequences, roughly 3.3% occurring once. The sample was CD4+ T cells sorted from PBMCs, taken 10 days after the yellow fever booster vaccination. The receptors originated from a man aged 18-30 years who received the YFV17D yellow fever vaccine. Each CDR3 is given with its conserved first and last residue. A D gene is named only where the DNA matches it firmly. Rows may omit the clone size; those that give it use once, few, many or a size class.

V gene	D gene	J gene	clone size	CDR3 protein	CDR3 DNA
TRBV3-1	.	TRBJ2-2	.	CASSQISRDTGELFF	TGTGCCAGCAGCCAAATTTCCAGGGACACCGGGGAGCTGTTTTTT
TRBV5-6	.	TRBJ1-2	.	CASSTPGSYGYTF	TGTGCCAGCAGCACCCCAGGTAGCTATGGCTACACCTTC
TRBV5-1	.	TRBJ1-3	few	CATRPAPVSGNTIYF	TGCGCCACCAGGCCTGCGCCGGTGTCCGGAAACACCATATATTTT
TRBV4-3	TRBD1	TRBJ2-2	.	CASSRTDRDTGELFF	TGCGCCAGCAGCCGGACGGACAGGGACACCGGGGAGCTGTTTTTT
TRBV7-6	TRBD1	TRBJ2-1	few	CASSLALQGDEQFF	TGTGCCAGCAGCTTAGCGCTCCAGGGGGATGAGCAGTTCTTC
TRBV12-3/TRBV12-4	TRBD1	TRBJ1-6	many	CASRQRTGPGPLHF	TGTGCCAGCAGACAACGGACAGGCCCGGGACCCCTCCACTTT
TRBV25-1	TRBD1	TRBJ2-7	many	CASSRTGFYEQYF	TGTGCCAGCAGTCGGACAGGATTCTACGAGCAGTACTTC
TRBV30	TRBD2	TRBJ2-5	few	CAWSGGAETQYF	TGTGCCTGGAGCGGGGGGGCAGAGACCCAGTACTTC
TRBV29-1	.	TRBJ2-5	many	CSVGGGSQETQYF	TGCAGCGTTGGAGGTGGATCCCAAGAGACCCAGTACTTC
TRBV18	.	TRBJ1-2	many	CASSPDAVYGYTF	TGTGCCAGCTCACCAGACGCAGTTTATGGCTACACCTTC
TRBV18	TRBD2	TRBJ2-1	many	CASSTTSGGAGYNEQFF	TGTGCCAGCTCAACGACTAGCGGGGGGGCCGGCTACAATGAGCAGTTCTTC
TRBV7-2	.	TRBJ2-7	.	CASSFQGKNYEQYF	TGTGCCAGCAGCTTCCAGGGTAAGAACTACGAGCAGTACTTC
TRBV20-1	.	TRBJ1-2	.	CSIPSNYGYTF	TGCAGTATACCCTCAAACTATGGCTACACCTTC
TRBV7-2	.	TRBJ2-5	few	CASSSRKTGFQETQYF	TGTGCCAGCAGCTCGAGGAAAACAGGGTTTCAAGAGACCCAGTACTTC
TRBV7-2	.	TRBJ2-2	few	CASSRGKARTGELFF	TGTGCCAGCAGCCGAGGGAAGGCTCGAACCGGGGAGCTGTTTTTT
TRBV7-8	.	TRBJ2-5	many	CASSRRGETQYF	TGTGCCAGCAGCCGTCGGGGGGAGACCCAGTACTTC
TRBV5-1	.	TRBJ1-6	many	CASSPAQGTRSPLHF	TGCGCCAGCAGCCCCGCGCAGGGTACCCGGTCACCCCTCCACTTT
TRBV24-1	.	TRBJ2-5	many	CATSDAAGQQETQYF	TGTGCCACCAGTGATGCCGCAGGGCAACAAGAGACCCAGTACTTC
TRBV29-1	.	TRBJ1-1	many	CSVRVTNTEAFF	TGCAGCGTTCGGGTTACGAACACTGAAGCTTTCTTT
TRBV20-1	.	TRBJ1-2	many	CSARPGRGYGYTF	TGCAGTGCTAGGCCAGGACGGGGCTATGGCTACACCTTC
TRBV24-1	.	TRBJ1-1	many	CATSDSLGAATEAFF	TGTGCCACCAGTGATAGTCTGGGGGCGGCCACTGAAGCTTTCTTT
TRBV20-1	.	TRBJ2-7	.	CSANRGGARREQYF	TGCAGTGCTAATAGAGGGGGTGCCCGTCGGGAGCAGTACTTC
TRBV6-1	.	TRBJ1-3	many	CASSEYWRKAASGNTIYF	TGTGCCAGCAGTGAATACTGGAGGAAGGCCGCCTCTGGAAACACCATATATTTT
TRBV5-4	.	TRBJ2-1	.	CASSRDGGDSYNEQFF	TGTGCCAGCAGCCGAGATGGCGGGGACTCCTACAATGAGCAGTTCTTC
TRBV18	.	TRBJ2-2	few	CASSPRTVTGELFF	TGTGCCAGCTCACCACGGACGGTTACCGGGGAGCTGTTTTTT
TRBV20-1	.	TRBJ2-7	.	CSAREGETGEYF	TGCAGTGCTAGAGAAGGGGAGACAGGAGAGTACTTC
TRBV5-1	.	TRBJ2-1	many	CASSLEGGDNEQFF	TGCGCCAGCAGCTTGGAGGGCGGGGACAATGAGCAGTTCTTC
TRBV4-3	.	TRBJ2-5	few	CASSQDRRGPVGETQYF	TGCGCCAGCAGCCAAGACCGGAGGGGGCCGGTAGGGGAGACCCAGTACTTC
TRBV20-1	.	TRBJ2-3	few	CSAEFGRDTQYF	TGCAGTGCCGAATTCGGGCGGGATACGCAGTATTTT
TRBV5-1	.	TRBJ2-3	many	CASSLASMTDTQYF	TGCGCCAGCAGCTTGGCAAGTATGACAGATACGCAGTATTTT
TRBV20-1	TRBD2	TRBJ2-3	.	CSGVAGGHTDTQYF	TGCAGTGGAGTAGCGGGGGGGCACACAGATACGCAGTATTTT
TRBV7-2	.	TRBJ1-6	.	CASSFQTGSPLHF	TGTGCCAGCAGCTTCCAGACAGGCTCACCCCTCCACTTT
TRBV4-3	.	TRBJ2-1	many	CASSQVGNEQFF	TGCGCCAGCAGCCAAGTGGGGAATGAGCAGTTCTTC
TRBV20-1	.	TRBJ1-3	.	CSARHPFRGTIYF	TGCAGTGCCCGTCACCCCTTTCGGGGCACCATATATTTT
TRBV18	.	TRBJ2-7	few	CASSPPVGPYEQYF	TGTGCCAGCTCACCACCAGTCGGACCCTACGAGCAGTACTTC
TRBV20-1	.	TRBJ1-2	.	CSATRQENYGYTF	TGCAGTGCTACCCGACAGGAAAACTATGGCTACACCTTC
TRBV28	.	TRBJ1-3	many	CASGAPRSIYF	TGTGCCAGCGGAGCCCCTCGATCCATATATTTT
TRBV7-9	TRBD1	TRBJ2-2	many	CASSLIGQGTGELFF	TGTGCCAGCAGCTTAATCGGACAGGGTACCGGGGAGCTGTTTTTT
TRBV5-6	.	TRBJ2-3	.	CASSLVVSTDTQYF	TGTGCCAGCAGCTTGGTAGTGAGCACAGATACGCAGTATTTT
TRBV20-1	.	TRBJ2-7	few	CSARPREYEQYF	TGCAGTGCTAGACCCAGGGAGTACGAGCAGTACTTC
TRBV28	TRBD1	TRBJ2-2	few	CASSSSDRKGGELFF	TGTGCCAGCAGTTCATCGGACAGGAAGGGCGGGGAGCTGTTTTTT
TRBV4-3	TRBD2	TRBJ2-2	many	CASSQERPGLAGTGELFF	TGCGCCAGCAGCCAAGAACGTCCGGGACTAGCGGGCACCGGGGAGCTGTTTTTT
TRBV10-3	TRBD1	TRBJ2-7	many	CAISELTGGIYEQYF	TGTGCCATCAGTGAGCTGACAGGGGGCATTTACGAGCAGTACTTC
TRBV18	TRBD1	TRBJ1-5	.	CASSPDREQPQHF	TGTGCCAGCTCACCGGACAGGGAACAGCCCCAGCATTTT
TRBV7-3	TRBD2	TRBJ2-3	many	CASSLTGGGLTDTQYF	TGTGCCAGCAGCTTAACCGGCGGGGGTCTCACAGATACGCAGTATTTT
TRBV4-3	.	TRBJ1-1	many	CASSRGANTEAFF	TGCGCCAGCAGCCGGGGGGCGAACACTGAAGCTTTCTTT
TRBV4-1	TRBD2	TRBJ2-3	few	CASSRKRGIVGDTQYF	TGCGCCAGCAGTAGGAAGCGGGGGATAGTTGGAGATACGCAGTATTTT
TRBV6-2/TRBV6-3	.	TRBJ2-1	few	CASSFGGPSYNEQFF	TGTGCCAGCAGTTTTGGGGGACCCTCCTACAATGAGCAGTTCTTC
TRBV9	TRBD2	TRBJ2-5	many	CASSVAGGLVETQYF	TGTGCCAGCAGCGTAGCGGGGGGGCTGGTTGAGACCCAGTACTTC
TRBV19	.	TRBJ1-1	.	CASSSQHMNTEAFF	TGTGCCAGTAGTTCACAGCATATGAACACTGAAGCTTTCTTT
TRBV29-1	.	TRBJ1-2	many	CSVRATTYGYTF	TGCAGCGTTAGGGCGACAACTTATGGCTACACCTTC
TRBV5-1	TRBD1	TRBJ1-6	many	CASSLGTGASPLHF	TGCGCCAGCAGCTTGGGGACAGGGGCCTCACCCCTCCACTTT
TRBV6-6	.	TRBJ1-5	many	CASGSGVQPQHF	TGTGCCAGCGGTTCAGGGGTTCAGCCCCAGCATTTT
TRBV20-1	.	TRBJ2-2	few	CSARGLQGGTGELFF	TGCAGTGCTAGAGGTTTACAGGGGGGGACCGGGGAGCTGTTTTTT
TRBV7-2	.	TRBJ1-2	many	CASRGGQADGYTF	TGTGCCAGCAGGGGGGGTCAAGCGGATGGCTACACCTTC
TRBV12-3/TRBV12-4	.	TRBJ1-5	many	CASKGGAVGWINQPQHF	TGTGCCAGCAAAGGTGGGGCCGTGGGATGGATTAATCAGCCCCAGCATTTT
TRBV6-1	.	TRBJ1-1	.	CASSEDWGMDTEAFF	TGTGCCAGCAGTGAAGACTGGGGGATGGACACTGAAGCTTTCTTT
TRBV30	.	TRBJ2-1	.	CAWSGRERYNEQFF	TGTGCCTGGAGTGGCAGGGAACGTTACAATGAGCAGTTCTTC
TRBV7-9	TRBD1	TRBJ1-5	many	CASSSVPRGQRSNQPQHF	TGTGCCAGCAGCTCTGTCCCCAGGGGGCAACGGAGCAATCAGCCCCAGCATTTT
TRBV27	TRBD1	TRBJ2-1	.	CASSFTGTGGREQFF	TGTGCCAGCAGTTTCACCGGGACAGGGGGCAGGGAGCAGTTCTTC